This paragraph reports one TCR beta chain. This CDR3 contains 11 residues. V was cut by 5 bases and J by 6 bases, with 11 bases left in between. Per the germline V gene, CDR1 is DFQATT and CDR2 is SNEGSKA (reference sequence). This entry belongs to a study of T cell responses to AZD1222 COVID-19 vaccine. The assay was immunoSEQ multiplex PCR, and TCRdb's table has in-frame clones only and misses some. The data contain about 170,000 clones, roughly nine tenths of them singletons. The receptor's source is an adult in good health. J is TRBJ2-7 and V is TRBV20-1, with D perhaps matching TRBD1 (5 bases). The sequencing used peripheral blood, collected on day 0 of AZD1222 vaccination. CDR3 nucleotide sequence: TGCAGTGCTGCCAGGGATATCGAGCAGTACTTC. Translated, it gives CSAARDIEQYF.